These 27 T cell receptor beta chains share one sample of origin, sequenced in a study of T cell responses to AZD1222 COVID-19 vaccine. The method was immunoSEQ multiplex PCR; TCRdb's version includes in-frame clones alone and lacks a portion of them. The sample gives approximately 90,000 clones, 70% to 90% of which show up once; roughly 5% is in the top ten. The sequences come from peripheral blood, collected 28 days after the second AZD1222 dose. The receptors were sampled from an adult who received the AZD1222 COVID-19 vaccine.

CDR3 protein: CASTRTSVNTEAFF. The CDR3 DNA is TGTGCCAGCACCCGCACTAGCGTGAACACTGAAGCTTTCTTT. This chain links TRBV7-2 with TRBJ1-1; D ambiguous. The CDR3 is 14 residues long. V was shortened by 7 bases and J by 0 bases, with 12 bases between the two germline ends. Germline CDR1 and CDR2: SGHTA and FQGNSA. The whole variable domain, remainder taken from reference TRBV7-2 and TRBJ1-1, is GAGVSQSPSNKVTEKGKDVELRCDPISGHTALYWYRQSLGQGLEFLIYFQGNSAPDKSGLPSDRFSAERTGGSVSTLTIQRTQQEDSAVYLCASTRTSVNTEAFFGQGTRLTVV.

The V and J genes are TRBV6-5 and TRBJ2-5; no firm D call. The V gene lost 0 bases and the J gene lost 9 bases, with 14 bases spanning the gap. Germline CDR1 and CDR2: MNHEY and SVGAGI. This CDR3 has 14 residues. CDR3 sequence: CASSYSTPPAPQYF. CDR3 sequence (DNA): TGTGCCAGCAGTTACTCGACGCCCCCAGCCCCCCAGTACTTC.

The V gene is TRBV5-4, the J gene TRBJ2-3; tentatively, D is TRBD2 (5 bases). Trimming left V 4 bases short and J 1 base short, with 13 bases between. The CDR3 consists of 15 residues. In germline, CDR1 is SGHNT, CDR2 YYREEE (reference sequence). The chain's CDR3 is CASSLPEEGTDTQYF. CDR3 DNA: TGTGCCAGCAGCCTGCCGGAGGAAGGCACAGATACGCAGTATTTT.

This clone was seen more than once but under ten times. V and J are TRBV2 and TRBJ1-1; unclear D gene. Trimming pared 7 bases from V and 1 base from J, leaving 4 bases between. The CDR3 runs to 11 residues. Germline V CDR1 and CDR2: SNHLY, FYNNEI. Here the CDR3 reads CASTRNTEAFF. CDR3 coding DNA: TGTGCCAGCACGAGGAACACTGAAGCTTTCTTT.

This clone was seen a handful of times. The chain has TRBV5-1 and TRBJ2-4; D possibly corresponds to TRBD2 (6 bases). Trimming took 5 bases from V and 4 from J, leaving 16 bases between them. The CDR3 covers 15 residues. The V gene's germline CDR1 is SGHRS and CDR2 YFSETQ. CDR3 sequence: CASSPDSGRKNIQYF. CDR3 sequence (DNA): TGCGCCAGCAGTCCCGACAGCGGGCGGAAAAACATTCAGTACTTC.

The rearrangement links TRBV5-4 to TRBJ1-4, with D perhaps matching TRBD1 (5 bases). The germline V and J ends were trimmed by 2 bases and 2 bases, with 10 bases remaining between them. Per germline, CDR1 SGHNT and CDR2 YYREEE (reference sequence). This CDR3 is built from 15 residues. CDR3 sequence: CASSFGGGTNEKLFF. The DNA for the CDR3 is TGTGCCAGCAGCTTTGGGGGGGGGACTAATGAAAAACTGTTTTTT.

This chain connects TRBV19 to TRBJ1-1; D call uncertain. CDR1 is LNHDA, CDR2 SQIVND, per germline (reference sequence). This CDR3 region has 13 residues. The V end was cut by 4 bases, the J end by 5 bases, with 11 bases between. CDR3 residues: CASSSGVGTEAFF. DNA of the CDR3: TGTGCCAGTAGTAGCGGGGTAGGGACTGAAGCTTTCTTT. Full variable domain (rest looked up from reference TRBV19 and TRBJ1-1): DGGITQSPKYLFRKEGQNVTLSCEQNLNHDAMYWYRQDPGQGLRLIYYSQIVNDFQKGDIAEGYSVSREKKESFPLTVTSAQKNPTAFYLCASSSGVGTEAFFGQGTRLTVV.

The J gene is TRBJ2-2, the V gene TRBV18; D is possibly TRBD1 (5 bases). Deletions cut 6 bases from V and 3 bases from J, with 14 bases between. CDR3 length: 15 amino acids. The germline gives CDR1 KGHSH, CDR2 LQKENI. In DNA form, the CDR3 reads TGTGCCAGCTCGATCAACATAGGGGACACCGGGGAGCTGTTTTTT. Protein: CASSINIGDTGELFF. Supplemented by reference TRBV18 and TRBJ2-2, the full variable domain reads NAGVMQNPRHLVRRRGQEARLRCSPMKGHSHVYWYRQLPEEGLKFMVYLQKENIIDESGMPKERFSAEFPKEGPSILRIQQVVRGDSAAYFCASSINIGDTGELFFGEGSRLTVL.

The chain combines TRBV3-1 (or the pseudogene TRBV3-2) with TRBJ1-2; no firm D call. The CDR3 is 12 residues long. Deletions cut 2 bases from V and 1 base from J, with 2 bases between. Germline V gives CDR1 LGHDT, CDR2 YNNKEL (reference sequence). The CDR3 coding sequence is TGTGCCAGCAGCCAAAGTAACTATGGCTACACCTTC. Translation: CASSQSNYGYTF.

This sequence joins TRBV11-3 and TRBJ2-2; unclear D gene. CDR3 length: 12 amino acids. Trimming left V 4 bases short and J 6 bases short, with 6 bases between. CDR1 and CDR2 (germline): SGHNT, YENEEA. The DNA of the CDR3 is TGTGCCAGCAGCTACCTCGCCGGGGAGCTGTTTTTT. This codes for CASSYLAGELFF. The full variable domain, in which reference TRBV11-3 and TRBJ2-2 provide the parts outside the CDR3, is EAGVVQSPRYKIIEKKQPVAFWCNPISGHNTLYWYLQNLGQGPELLIRYENEEAVDDSQLPKDRFSAERLKGVDSTLKIQPAELGDSAVYLCASSYLAGELFFGEGSRLTVL.

CDR3 in amino acids: CASSDPDQGGTEAFF. CDR3 DNA: TGCGCCAGCAGCGACCCCGACCAGGGGGGCACTGAAGCTTTCTTT. This chain connects TRBV5-1 to TRBJ1-1; 7 bases map to TRBD1. CDR1 is SGHRS, CDR2 YFSETQ, per germline. J gave up 4 bases and V 4 bases, and 10 bases lay outside the gene matches. The CDR3 extends over 15 amino acids.

J is TRBJ2-5 and V is TRBV7-6; a weak D match, TRBD2 (6 bases). The CDR3 length is 19 residues. Trimming pared 1 base from V and 1 base from J, leaving 22 bases between. Looked up from germline, CDR1 is SGHVS and CDR2 is FNYEAQ. CDR3 region: CASSLGIRPETRTQETQYF. Here the CDR3 DNA reads TGTGCCAGCAGCTTAGGTATTCGTCCGGAGACTAGGACCCAAGAGACCCAGTACTTC.

The rearrangement uses TRBV4-2 and TRBJ2-1; D is possibly TRBD1 (6 bases). CDR1 LGHNA and CDR2 YNFKEQ come from the germline V gene. Trimming cost V 2 bases and J 3 bases, with 14 bases left between them. The CDR3 sequence is 16 residues long. The CDR3 protein is CASSQFGAGVYNEQFF. The CDR3 bases are TGTGCCAGCAGCCAATTCGGGGCAGGGGTCTACAATGAGCAGTTCTTC.

This chain connects TRBV19 to TRBJ1-2; 7 bases match TRBD1. CDR1 and CDR2 from the germline V gene are LNHDA and SQIVND (reference sequence). This CDR3 has 14 amino acids. J was trimmed by 4 bases and V by 3 bases; bases with no gene match: 5. CDR3 nucleotides: TGTGCCAGTAGTATGGGGACAGTAGTCTATGGCTACACCTTC. Residues: CASSMGTVVYGYTF.

The chain combines TRBV24-1 with TRBJ2-2, with D possibly being TRBD1 (6 bases). Germline-derived CDR1 and CDR2 are KGHDR and SFDVKD. This CDR3 region has 18 residues. The germline V and J ends were trimmed by 5 bases and 4 bases, with 22 bases remaining between them. The CDR3 DNA reads as TGTGCCACCAGTGCCCTCGTGGGCTCGGGACAAATCACCGGGGAGCTGTTTTTT. Protein product: CATSALVGSGQITGELFF.

The chain couples TRBV29-1 to TRBJ1-1, with 8 nucleotides matching TRBD1. The CDR3 totals 12 residues. Unmatched junction bases numbered 8, after V lost 8 bases and J lost 6 bases. CDR1 is SQVTM and CDR2 is ANQGSEA in the germline V gene. In DNA, the CDR3 is TGCAGCTCCCAGGACAGGGACCCTGAAGCTTTCTTT. This sequence encodes CSSQDRDPEAFF.

The chain combines TRBV9 with TRBJ1-2; 10 nucleotides line up with TRBD1. The CDR3 runs to 15 residues. CDR1 is SGDLS, CDR2 YYNGEE, per germline. V was clipped by 4 bases and J by 5 bases; unmatched bases: 8. CDR3 sequence (DNA): TGTGCCAGCAGCACGGGACAGGGGAAAGATTATGGCTACACCTTC. Its translation is CASSTGQGKDYGYTF.

This clone was counted only a few times. CDR3 in DNA: TGTGCCAGCAGTTGTACTAGGGAAGGAGGGCGACGGCACCCAATAGAGACCCAGTACTTC. Its translation is CASSCTREGGRRHPIETQYF. The chain recombines TRBV6-2 or TRBV6-3 with TRBJ2-5; possibly TRBD2 for D (6 bases). The V and J ends lost 4 bases and 4 bases respectively, with 31 bases between them. The germline gives CDR1 MNHEY, CDR2 SVGEGT. This CDR3 region has 20 residues.

The chain uses TRBV6-2 or TRBV6-3 and TRBJ1-5; unclear D gene. V was cut by 2 bases and J by 2 bases, with 1 base left in between. Germline V CDR1 and CDR2: MNHEY, SVGEGT. The CDR3 consists of 12 residues. The CDR3 is CASSYGNQPQHF. In nucleotides, the CDR3 is TGTGCCAGCAGTTACGGCAATCAGCCCCAGCATTTT.

The chain is built from TRBV24-1 and TRBJ1-2, with TRBD1 identical over 7 bases. The CDR3 extends over 14 amino acids. Germline V gives CDR1 KGHDR, CDR2 SFDVKD. The V segment lost 4 bases and the J segment 2 bases; nucleotides outside the gene matches: 3. CDR3 sequence: CATSDGQVNYGYTF. Here the CDR3 DNA reads TGTGCCACCAGTGACGGACAGGTCAACTATGGCTACACCTTC.

V usage is TRBV5-1 and J usage is TRBJ1-1, with TRBD1 matching over 11 bases. V shed 0 bases and J 2 bases; nucleotides not matched to a gene: 18. Germline CDR1 and CDR2: SGHRS and YFSETQ. The CDR3 runs to 21 residues. CDR3 sequence (DNA): TGCGCCAGCAGCTTGGGTGGTGGCCTACGGACAGGGGGCGGGAGTAACACTGAAGCTTTCTTT. This encodes CASSLGGGLRTGGGSNTEAFF.

V is TRBV5-1 and J is TRBJ2-7; possibly TRBD1 for D (5 bases). The CDR3 loop spans 16 amino acids. The V gene's germline CDR1 is SGHRS and CDR2 YFSETQ. V lost 5 bases, J lost 1 base, and 19 bases lay in between. The CDR3 sequence: CASRSTTQAQSYEQYF. The DNA for the CDR3 is TGCGCCAGCAGGAGTACTACACAGGCTCAATCCTACGAGCAGTACTTC.

The sample holds a few counts of this clone. The genes are TRBV29-1 and TRBJ1-1; weak D call: TRBD1 (5 bases). Germline values: CDR1 SQVTM, CDR2 ANQGSEA. V dropped 6 bases and J dropped 7 bases, with 24 bases sitting between them. The CDR3 is 15 residues long. CDR3 bases: TGCAGCGTCGAGCCGTGGGGGGGAGGCCATTTTGAAGCTTTCTTT. This encodes CSVEPWGGGHFEAFF.

This chain joins TRBV7-9 and TRBJ1-2; the match to TRBD1 covers 11 bases. V lost 7 bases and J lost 2; bases outside the gene matches: 6. The CDR3 totals 15 residues. CDR1 and CDR2 (germline): SEHNR, FQNEAQ (reference sequence). This CDR3 reads CASTRGQGANYGYTF. In DNA, the CDR3 is TGTGCCAGCACCAGAGGACAGGGGGCGAACTATGGCTACACCTTC.

J is TRBJ1-5 and V is TRBV19; 7 bases match TRBD1. The CDR3 runs to 15 residues. Germline V CDR1 and CDR2: LNHDA, SQIVND (reference sequence). The V segment lost 5 bases and the J segment 9 bases; nucleotides outside the gene matches: 13. The CDR3 sequence is CASSVSTTGFWPQHF. The CDR3 DNA sequence: TGTGCCAGTAGTGTCTCGACGACAGGGTTTTGGCCCCAGCATTTT.

The chain recombines TRBV7-2 with TRBJ2-3; D call uncertain. There are 15 residues in the CDR3. Trimming cost V 5 bases and J 3 bases, with 15 bases left between them. Germline V gene data show CDR1 as SGHTA and CDR2 as FQGNSA. The CDR3, as DNA: TGTGCCAGCAGCACGATCCGAACCCCAACAGATACGCAGTATTTT. Protein product: CASSTIRTPTDTQYF.

This clone was observed a few times. The V call is TRBV27, the J call TRBJ1-1; D is ambiguous. Germline values: CDR1 MNHEY, CDR2 SMNVEV (reference sequence). V shed 3 bases and J shed 5 bases, with 13 bases lying between them. The CDR3 extends over 14 amino acids. CDR3 coding DNA: TGTGCCAGCAGTTTTGGATCCCGCCAAACTGAAGCTTTCTTT. Amino acid sequence: CASSFGSRQTEAFF.